Listed below are T cell receptor beta chains from one sample, sequenced in a study of T cell responses to AZD1222 COVID-19 vaccine. Some clones are missing from TCRdb's copy, which holds only in-frame ones; the method was immunoSEQ multiplex PCR. The top ten hold 18% of the sample, which has over 150,000 clones, roughly 90% seen once. The sample here was peripheral blood, taken on day 0 of AZD1222 vaccination. Every receptor here comes from an adult in good health. Each CDR3 is given with its conserved first and last residue.

>TRBV7-3|TRBJ2-1
CASSPKAGEGDNEQFF
>TRBV7-8|TRBJ1-1
CASSLAGRTEAFF
>TRBV19|TRBJ1-3
CASLGRTSSGNTIYF
>TRBV14|TRBJ2-2
CASSRNMRTGELFF
>TRBV3-1/TRBV3-2|TRBJ1-1
CASTPGGWRYTEAFF
>TRBV28|TRBJ1-6
CASSFGNSPLHF
>TRBV19|TRBJ2-1
CASLLSGGGSYNEQFF
>TRBV3-1/TRBV3-2|TRBJ2-1
CASRAGLAGAPSYNEQFF
>TRBV4-1|TRBJ2-3
CASASPGTDTQYF
>TRBV7-2|TRBJ1-1
CASSVILTGNTEAFF
>TRBV25-1|TRBJ1-6
CASSDLPPGRSPLHF
>TRBV2|TRBJ1-2
CASSAGPFYGYTF